This passage covers 5 T cell receptor beta chains from one sample sequenced in a study of identifying expanded T cells in peripheral blood. Method: immunoSEQ multiplex PCR; TCRdb's copy keeps in-frame clones and lacks some. The sample shows about 85,000 clones, 88% of them seen only once. Sequenced: blood. These receptor sequences come from a person aged 18-69 years in good health.

J is TRBJ2-5 and V is TRBV5-6; D remains unclear. The CDR3 covers 11 residues. V lost 3 bases and J 5 bases, leaving 5 bases between the germline ends. From germline, CDR1 is SGHDT and CDR2 YYEEEE. CDR3 loop: CASSWKETQYF. The CDR3 DNA is TGTGCCAGCAGCTGGAAGGAGACCCAGTACTTC.

The chain is built from TRBV7-8 and TRBJ1-3; D ambiguous. Germline V gene sequence: CDR1 SGHVS, CDR2 FQNEAQ. The CDR3 runs to 17 residues. The germline V and J ends were trimmed by 1 base and 0 bases, with 13 bases remaining between them. CDR3 nucleotide sequence: TGTGCCAGCAGCTTAGGTTACGGGTTAAACTCTGGAAACACCATATATTTT. Translated, it gives CASSLGYGLNSGNTIYF. Together with reference TRBV7-8 and TRBJ1-3, the CDR3 gives the full variable domain: GAGVSQSPRYKVAKRGQDVALRCDPISGHVSLFWYQQALGQGPEFLTYFQNEAQLDKSGLPSDRFFAERPEGSVSTLKIQRTQQEDSAVYLCASSLGYGLNSGNTIYFGEGSWLTVV.

This chain links TRBV6-6 with TRBJ1-4, with D unresolved. CDR3 length: 15 residues. V was clipped by 3 bases and J by 8 bases, with 16 bases between them. The germline V gene has CDR1 MNHNY and CDR2 SVGAGI (reference sequence). The CDR3 DNA is TGTGCCAGCAGTTATGGTTCCTACAATTTGGAAAAACTGTTTTTT. Encoded protein: CASSYGSYNLEKLFF.

The rearrangement links TRBV28 to TRBJ1-2; 9 bases fit TRBD1. There are 14 residues in the CDR3. Germline values: CDR1 MDHEN, CDR2 SYDVKM. V was clipped by 5 bases and J by 6 bases; unmatched bases: 7. The CDR3 DNA reads as TGTGCCAGCAGTGAACAGGGGGCTTTCGATGGCTACACCTTC. It translates to CASSEQGAFDGYTF.

V usage is TRBV5-1 and J usage is TRBJ1-4; D gene uncertain. The CDR3 has 14 amino acids. The V and J ends lost 4 bases and 3 bases respectively, with 10 bases between them. Germline values: CDR1 SGHRS, CDR2 YFSETQ. The CDR3 protein is CASSPQSSNEKLFF. CDR3 DNA sequence: TGCGCCAGCAGCCCTCAGTCCTCTAATGAAAAACTGTTTTTT.